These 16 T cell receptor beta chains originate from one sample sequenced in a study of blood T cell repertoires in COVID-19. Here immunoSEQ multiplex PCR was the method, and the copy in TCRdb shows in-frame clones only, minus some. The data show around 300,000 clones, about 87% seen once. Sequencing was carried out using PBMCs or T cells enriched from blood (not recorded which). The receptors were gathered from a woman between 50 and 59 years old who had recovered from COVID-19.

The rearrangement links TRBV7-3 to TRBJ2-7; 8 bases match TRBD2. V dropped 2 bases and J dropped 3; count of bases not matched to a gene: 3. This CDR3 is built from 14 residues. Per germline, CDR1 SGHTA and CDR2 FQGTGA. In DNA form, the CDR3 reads TGTGCCAGCAGCTTATCCAGCGGGAGCTACGAGCAGTACTTC. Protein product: CASSLSSGSYEQYF.

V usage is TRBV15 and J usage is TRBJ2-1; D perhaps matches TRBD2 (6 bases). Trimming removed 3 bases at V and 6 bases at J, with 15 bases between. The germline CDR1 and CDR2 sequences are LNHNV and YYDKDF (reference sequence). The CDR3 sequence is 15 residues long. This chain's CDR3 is CATSRAGPTANEQFF. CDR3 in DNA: TGTGCCACCAGCAGGGCGGGACCAACCGCCAATGAGCAGTTCTTC. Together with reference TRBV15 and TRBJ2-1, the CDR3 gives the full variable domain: DAMVIQNPRYQVTQFGKPVTLSCSQTLNHNVMYWYQQKSSQAPKLLFHYYDKDFNNEADTPDNFQSRRPNTSFCFLDIRSPGLGDTAMYLCATSRAGPTANEQFFGPGTRLTVL.

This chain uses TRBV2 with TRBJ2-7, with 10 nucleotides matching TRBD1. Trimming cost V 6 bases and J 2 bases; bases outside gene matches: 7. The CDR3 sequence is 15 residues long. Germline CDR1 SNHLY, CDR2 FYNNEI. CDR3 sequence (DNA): TGTGCCAGCAGGTACGGGACAGGGGCGGCCTACGAGCAGTACTTC. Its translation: CASRYGTGAAYEQYF.

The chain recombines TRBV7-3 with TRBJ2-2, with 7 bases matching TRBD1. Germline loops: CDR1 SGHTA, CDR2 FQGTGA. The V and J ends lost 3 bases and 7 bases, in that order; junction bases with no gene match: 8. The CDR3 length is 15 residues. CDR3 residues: CASSFSGTEGGELFF. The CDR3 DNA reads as TGTGCCAGCAGCTTCTCCGGGACAGAGGGCGGGGAGCTGTTTTTT. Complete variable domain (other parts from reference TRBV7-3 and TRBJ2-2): GAGVSQTPSNKVTEKGKYVELRCDPISGHTALYWYRQSLGQGPEFLIYFQGTGAADDSGLPNDRFFAVRPEGSVSTLKIQRTERGDSAVYLCASSFSGTEGGELFFGEGSRLTVL.

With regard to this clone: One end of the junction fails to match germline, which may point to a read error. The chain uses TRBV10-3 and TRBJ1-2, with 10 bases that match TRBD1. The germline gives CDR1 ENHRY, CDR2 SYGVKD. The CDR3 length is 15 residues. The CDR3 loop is CAISGWEDRGYDYTF. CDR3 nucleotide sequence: TGTGCCATCAGTGGTTGGGAGGACAGGGGGTATGACTACACCTTC.

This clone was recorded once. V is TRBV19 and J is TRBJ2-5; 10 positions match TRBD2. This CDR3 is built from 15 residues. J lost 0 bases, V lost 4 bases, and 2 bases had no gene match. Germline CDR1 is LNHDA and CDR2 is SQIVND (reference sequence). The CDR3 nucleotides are TGTGCCAGTAGTACACTAGCGGGATACCAAGAGACCCAGTACTTC. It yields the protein CASSTLAGYQETQYF.

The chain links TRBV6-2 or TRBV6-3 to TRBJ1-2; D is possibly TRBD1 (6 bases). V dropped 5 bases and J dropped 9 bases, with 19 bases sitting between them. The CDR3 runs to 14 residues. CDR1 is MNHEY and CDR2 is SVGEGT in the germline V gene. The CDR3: CASSVPQGILRYTF. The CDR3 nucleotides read TGTGCCAGCAGTGTACCGCAGGGGATTCTACGCTACACCTTC.

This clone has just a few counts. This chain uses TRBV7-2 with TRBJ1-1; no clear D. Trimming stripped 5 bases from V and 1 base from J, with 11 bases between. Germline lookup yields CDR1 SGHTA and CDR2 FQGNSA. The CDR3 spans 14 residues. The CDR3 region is CASSQYTENTEAFF. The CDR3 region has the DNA TGTGCCAGCAGCCAATACACCGAGAACACTGAAGCTTTCTTT.

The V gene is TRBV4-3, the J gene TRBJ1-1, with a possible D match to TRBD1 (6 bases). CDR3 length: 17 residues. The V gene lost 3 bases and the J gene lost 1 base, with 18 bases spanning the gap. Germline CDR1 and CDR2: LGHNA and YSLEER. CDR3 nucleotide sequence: TGCGCCAGCAGCCAGCACCAGACAGGTAGAGGGAACACTGAAGCTTTCTTT. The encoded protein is CASSQHQTGRGNTEAFF.

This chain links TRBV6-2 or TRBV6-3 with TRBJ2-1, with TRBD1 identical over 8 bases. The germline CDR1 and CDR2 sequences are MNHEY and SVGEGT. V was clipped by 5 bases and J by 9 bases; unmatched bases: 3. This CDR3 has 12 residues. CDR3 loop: CASSDRGGEQFF. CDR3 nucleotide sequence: TGTGCCAGCAGTGACAGGGGTGGTGAGCAGTTCTTC.

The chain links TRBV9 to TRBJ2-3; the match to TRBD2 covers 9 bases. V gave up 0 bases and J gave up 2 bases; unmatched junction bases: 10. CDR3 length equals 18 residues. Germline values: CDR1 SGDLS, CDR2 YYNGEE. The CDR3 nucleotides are TGTGCCAGCAGCGTAGGCTTGGGAGCGGGAGGCCTCACAGATACGCAGTATTTT. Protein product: CASSVGLGAGGLTDTQYF.

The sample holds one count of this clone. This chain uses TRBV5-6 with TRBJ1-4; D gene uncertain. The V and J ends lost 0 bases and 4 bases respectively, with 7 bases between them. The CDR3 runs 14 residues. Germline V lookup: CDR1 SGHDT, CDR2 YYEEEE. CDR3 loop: CASSLGVINEKLFF. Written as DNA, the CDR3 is TGTGCCAGCAGCTTGGGAGTCATTAATGAAAAACTGTTTTTT.

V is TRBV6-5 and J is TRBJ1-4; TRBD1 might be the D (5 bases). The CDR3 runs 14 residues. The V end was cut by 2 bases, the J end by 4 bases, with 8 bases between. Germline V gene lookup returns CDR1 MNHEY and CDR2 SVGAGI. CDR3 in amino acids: CASSYGQGNEKLFF. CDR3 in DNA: TGTGCCAGCAGTTACGGGCAGGGTAATGAAAAACTGTTTTTT.

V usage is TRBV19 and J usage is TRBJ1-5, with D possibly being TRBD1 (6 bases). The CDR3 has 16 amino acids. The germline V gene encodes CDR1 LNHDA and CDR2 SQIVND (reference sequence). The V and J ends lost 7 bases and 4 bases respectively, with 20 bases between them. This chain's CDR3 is CASTLAPQGGNQPQHF. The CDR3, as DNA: TGTGCCAGTACTCTCGCCCCACAGGGAGGGAATCAGCCCCAGCATTTT.

This CDR3 reads CASGRAGELFF. CDR3 bases: TGTGCCAGCGGGAGAGCCGGGGAGCTGTTTTTT. The chain employs TRBV12-3 or TRBV12-4 and TRBJ2-2; a possible D gene is TRBD2 (5 bases). Deletions cut 8 bases from V and 6 bases from J, with 7 bases between. This CDR3 contains 11 residues.

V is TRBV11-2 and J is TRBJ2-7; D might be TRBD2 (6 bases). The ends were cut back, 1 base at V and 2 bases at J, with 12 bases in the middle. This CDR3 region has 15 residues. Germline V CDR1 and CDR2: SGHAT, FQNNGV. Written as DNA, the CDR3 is TGTGCCAGCAGCTTAGTGGGTGCGGGGACCTACGAGCAGTACTTC. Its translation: CASSLVGAGTYEQYF. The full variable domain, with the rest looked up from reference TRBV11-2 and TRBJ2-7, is EAGVAQSPRYKIIEKRQSVAFWCNPISGHATLYWYQQILGQGPKLLIQFQNNGVVDDSQLPKDRFSAERLKGVDSTLKIQPAKLEDSAVYLCASSLVGAGTYEQYFGPGTRLTVT.